The 18 T cell receptor beta chains listed next were all sequenced from one sample in a study of cytomegalovirus exposure and HLA in healthy donors. 60 Vbeta and 13 Jbeta primers were used in PCR. Produced via immunoSEQ multiplex PCR; TCRdb's table is partial and in-frame only. The sample lists 170,000 or so clones; roughly 78% were seen once. Source material: PBMCs. These receptors all stem from a woman between 45 and 60 years old in good health and CMV-seropositive.

This chain links TRBV9 with TRBJ2-5, with D uncertain. Deletions cut 0 bases from V and 1 base from J, with 4 bases between. Germline-derived CDR1 and CDR2 are SGDLS and YYNGEE. The CDR3 runs to 13 residues. CDR3 nucleotide sequence: TGTGCCAGCAGCGTAGCGGTCCAAGAGACCCAGTACTTC. Translated, it gives CASSVAVQETQYF.

This chain links TRBV5-6 with TRBJ1-1; D possibly corresponds to TRBD1 (5 bases). V was pared by 0 bases and J by 10 bases, with 19 bases between. The length of the CDR3 is 15 residues. Looked up from germline, CDR1 is SGHDT and CDR2 is YYEEEE. CDR3 amino acids: CASSLAAGIRVGAFF. As DNA, the CDR3 is TGTGCCAGCAGCTTGGCCGCAGGGATCAGGGTCGGAGCTTTCTTT.

This clone has only a few counts. The V gene is TRBV27, the J gene TRBJ1-6; 8 positions agree with TRBD1. The CDR3 has 16 residues. V dropped 4 bases and J dropped 7; count of bases not matched to a gene: 9. Germline V gene sequence: CDR1 MNHEY, CDR2 SMNVEV (reference sequence). CDR3 sequence reads: CASSSGDRLLNSPLHF. In DNA, the CDR3 is TGTGCCAGCAGTTCCGGGGACAGGCTTTTAAATTCACCCCTCCACTTT.

V is TRBV28 and J is TRBJ1-2; 9 nucleotides match TRBD1. The CDR3 extends over 15 amino acids. CDR1 is MDHEN, CDR2 SYDVKM, per germline. The V gene end was trimmed by 4 bases and the J gene end by 7 bases; junction bases not matched to a gene: 10. This CDR3 is CASSSKTGGTGGYTF. For the CDR3, the DNA is TGTGCCAGCAGTTCAAAGACAGGGGGGACTGGTGGCTACACCTTC.

The genes are TRBV7-2 and TRBJ2-1, with 10 bases that match TRBD1. Per the germline V gene, CDR1 is SGHTA and CDR2 is FQGNSA. CDR3 size: 17 residues. V was pared by 1 base and J by 9 bases, with 12 bases of the junction left unmatched. The CDR3, as DNA: TGTGCCAGCAGCTTAGGGTTCTTATGGGGACAGGGGTTTGAGCAGTTCTTC. Its translation: CASSLGFLWGQGFEQFF.

This clone was seen more than once but under ten times. The chain employs TRBV28 and TRBJ2-5, with a tentative D call TRBD2 (6 bases). The CDR3 is 15 residues long. Trimming left V 3 bases short and J 3 bases short, with 14 bases between. Per the germline V gene, CDR1 is MDHEN and CDR2 is SYDVKM. CDR3 sequence reads: CASSFIGTGKETQYF. The CDR3 DNA follows: TGTGCCAGCAGTTTTATCGGGACTGGTAAAGAGACCCAGTACTTC.

The rearrangement uses TRBV6-1 and TRBJ2-5; 9 bases line up with TRBD2. CDR1 and CDR2 (germline): MNHNS, SASEGT. V dropped 4 bases and J dropped 5; count of bases not matched to a gene: 8. The CDR3 totals 15 residues. CDR3 DNA sequence: TGTGCCAGCAGTGTTCGACTAGCGGAACGGGAGACCCAGTACTTC. Translated, it gives CASSVRLAERETQYF.

The chain has TRBV15 and TRBJ1-1; D unclear. V was pared by 8 bases and J by 0 bases, with 22 bases between. This CDR3 is built from 17 residues. Germline CDR1 reads LNHNV; CDR2 reads YYDKDF (reference sequence). The CDR3 nucleotides read TGTGCCACCTCGGGTGATTCGATGGTCTTCATGAACACTGAAGCTTTCTTT. Translated: CATSGDSMVFMNTEAFF.

V gene TRBV28 combines with J gene TRBJ2-1, with TRBD2 identical over 8 bases. The ends lost 5 bases at V and 6 bases at J; junction bases unmatched: 12. CDR1 and CDR2 (germline): MDHEN, SYDVKM. The CDR3 contains 16 residues. The CDR3 sequence: CASSPPSSGSFNEQFF. CDR3 sequence (DNA): TGTGCCAGCAGTCCTCCCTCCAGCGGGAGTTTCAATGAGCAGTTCTTC.

This clone came up once. CDR3 bases: TGTGCCAGCAGGGACCCGACAGGGGGCGCCCATCAGCCCCAGCATTTT. Residues: CASRDPTGGAHQPQHF. The rearrangement links TRBV28 to TRBJ1-5, with 10 bases matching TRBD1. Germline V lookup: CDR1 MDHEN, CDR2 SYDVKM. The V and J ends lost 6 bases and 5 bases, in that order; junction bases with no gene match: 10. This CDR3 contains 16 residues.

This clone was seen only a few times. The V and J genes are TRBV27 and TRBJ1-3, with TRBD1 as a possible D gene (5 bases). The CDR3 has 15 amino acids. Germline lookup yields CDR1 MNHEY and CDR2 SMNVEV (reference sequence). V was trimmed by 5 bases and J by 0 bases, leaving 11 bases between them. This chain's CDR3 is CASSQGASSGNTIYF. In DNA form, the CDR3 reads TGTGCCAGCAGTCAGGGCGCTAGCTCTGGAAACACCATATATTTT.

A few counts support this clone. V is TRBV4-2 and J is TRBJ2-1; 8 nucleotides agree with TRBD2. CDR3 length: 17 amino acids. Germline V gene data show CDR1 as LGHNA and CDR2 as YNFKEQ. V was clipped by 1 base and J by 7 bases; unmatched bases: 12. This chain's CDR3 is CASSQVAGTRESNEQFF. CDR3 nucleotide sequence: TGTGCCAGCAGCCAAGTTGCCGGGACTAGGGAAAGTAATGAGCAGTTCTTC.

V usage is TRBV14 and J usage is TRBJ2-5, with 8 bases identical to TRBD1. CDR3 length: 16 amino acids. Germline values: CDR1 SGHDN, CDR2 FVKESK. V trimming: 4 bases; J trimming: 4 bases; junction bases outside the gene matches: 11. CDR3 DNA sequence: TGTGCCAGCAGCCGCTCACGGACAGGGCGGCGAGAGACCCAGTACTTC. This codes for CASSRSRTGRRETQYF.

The CDR3 bases are TGTGCCAGCCGGACAGGAGGCGAGCAGTACTTC. Protein product: CASRTGGEQYF. This chain links TRBV6-1 with TRBJ2-7, with 7 bases aligning to TRBD1. The CDR3 has 11 amino acids. After removal of 8 bases from V and 6 bases from J, the junction contained 4 bases not matched to a gene. Per germline, CDR1 MNHNS and CDR2 SASEGT.

The J gene is TRBJ1-2, the V gene TRBV9, with 12 bases that match TRBD1. CDR1 and CDR2 from the germline V gene are SGDLS and YYNGEE. The V segment lost 4 bases and the J segment 8 bases; nucleotides outside the gene matches: 9. The CDR3 contains 15 residues. CDR3 region: CASSPPGQGARGYTF. For the CDR3, the DNA is TGTGCCAGCAGCCCCCCGGGACAGGGGGCCCGGGGCTACACCTTC.

This clone has just a few counts. The chain combines TRBV7-9 with TRBJ1-2, with D unclear. The CDR3 totals 13 residues. The germline V and J ends were trimmed by 3 bases and 3 bases, with 8 bases remaining between them. Per germline, CDR1 SEHNR and CDR2 FQNEAQ (reference sequence). CDR3 DNA sequence: TGTGCCAGCAGCTTTCGCAGCGACTATGGCTACACCTTC. This codes for CASSFRSDYGYTF.

V usage is TRBV10-2 and J usage is TRBJ1-4, with TRBD1 matching 8 bases. The CDR3 is 14 residues long. In germline, CDR1 is WSHSY, CDR2 SAAADI. V was pared by 7 bases and J by 3 bases, with 4 bases of the junction left unmatched. The CDR3 here is CASIPTGANEKLFF. The CDR3 region has the DNA TGCGCCAGCATTCCGACAGGGGCTAATGAAAAACTGTTTTTT.

This sequence joins TRBV4-2 and TRBJ2-5, with D uncertain. The CDR3 extends over 13 amino acids. From germline, CDR1 is LGHNA and CDR2 YNFKEQ. V lost 3 bases, J lost 1 base, and 6 bases lay in between. The CDR3 DNA reads as TGTGCCAGCAGCCAGTATTTCCAAGAGACCCAGTACTTC. As protein: CASSQYFQETQYF.